This T cell receptor (beta chain) originates from a study of cytomegalovirus exposure and HLA in healthy donors. Vbeta (60) and Jbeta (13) primers were used in the PCR. Produced via immunoSEQ multiplex PCR; TCRdb's table is partial and in-frame only. This repertoire shows around 110,000 clones, less than 85% found once; its top ten account for roughly 3.4%. CDR3 length equals 16 residues. Trimming removed 5 bases from V and 7 bases from J; junction bases left unmatched: 11. Germline assignment: CDR1 LNHDA and CDR2 SQIVND (reference sequence). Sequences were obtained from PBMCs. The TCR sequence derives from a man aged 55 to 70 in good health and CMV-seronegative. This chain connects TRBV19 to TRBJ1-4; 9 nucleotides align to TRBD1. The DNA of the CDR3 is TGTGCCAGTAGTCCCCCCGCCGGGACAGGGACTGAAAAACTGTTTTTT. It encodes CASSPPAGTGTEKLFF. Together with reference TRBV19 and TRBJ1-4, the CDR3 gives the full variable domain: DGGITQSPKYLFRKEGQNVTLSCEQNLNHDAMYWYRQDPGQGLRLIYYSQIVNDFQKGDIAEGYSVSREKKESFPLTVTSAQKNPTAFYLCASSPPAGTGTEKLFFGSGTQLSVL.